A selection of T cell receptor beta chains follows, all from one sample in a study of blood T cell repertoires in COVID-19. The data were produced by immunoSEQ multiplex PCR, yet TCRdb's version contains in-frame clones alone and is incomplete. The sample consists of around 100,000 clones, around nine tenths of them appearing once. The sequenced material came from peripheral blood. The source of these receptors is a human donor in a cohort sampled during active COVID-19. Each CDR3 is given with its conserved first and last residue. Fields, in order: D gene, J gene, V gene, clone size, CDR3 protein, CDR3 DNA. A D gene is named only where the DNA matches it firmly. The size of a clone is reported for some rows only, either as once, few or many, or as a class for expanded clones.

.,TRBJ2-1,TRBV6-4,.,CASSDSIGRGGNEQFF,TGTGCCAGCAGTGACTCGATCGGGAGAGGCGGGAATGAGCAGTTCTTC
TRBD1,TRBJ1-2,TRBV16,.,CASSHLTGNYGYTF,TGTGCCAGCAGCCATCTGACAGGGAACTATGGCTACACCTTC
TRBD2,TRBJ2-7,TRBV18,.,CASSQLPPSSGTYEQYF,TGTGCCAGCTCACAACTTCCTCCTTCCAGCGGGACCTACGAGCAGTACTTC
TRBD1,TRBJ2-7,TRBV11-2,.,CASRTGRDRPTSYEQYF,TGTGCCAGCAGGACGGGAAGGGACAGACCCACCAGCTACGAGCAGTACTTC
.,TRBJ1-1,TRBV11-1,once,CASSFARTEAFF,TGTGCCAGCAGCTTCGCGAGGACTGAAGCTTTCTTT
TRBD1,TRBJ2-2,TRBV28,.,CASLGTAGELFF,TGTGCCAGTCTAGGGACAGCCGGGGAGCTGTTTTTT
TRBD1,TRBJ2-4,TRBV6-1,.,CASSETGQGLRGYF,TGTGCCAGCAGTGAAACGGGACAGGGGCTGCGGGGGTACTTC
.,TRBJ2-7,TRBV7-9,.,CASRGRADGPYEQYF,TGTGCCAGCAGGGGGCGTGCGGACGGCCCCTACGAGCAGTACTTC
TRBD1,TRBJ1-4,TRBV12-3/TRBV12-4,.,CASRTGGKGKLFF,TGTGCCAGCAGGACAGGGGGCAAGGGAAAACTGTTTTTT
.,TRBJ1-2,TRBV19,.,CASKPYLQGPYGYTF,TGTGCCAGTAAGCCCTACTTACAGGGCCCCTATGGCTACACCTTC
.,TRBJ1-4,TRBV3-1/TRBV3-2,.,CASSHPPANEKLFF,TGTGCCAGCAGCCATCCCCCGGCTAATGAAAAACTGTTTTTT
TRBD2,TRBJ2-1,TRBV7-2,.,CASSLDGLADEQFF,TGTGCCAGCAGCTTAGACGGACTAGCCGATGAGCAGTTCTTC
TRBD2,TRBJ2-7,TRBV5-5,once,CASSLARTSFSNHYEQYF,TGTGCCAGCAGCTTGGCCCGGACTAGCTTTTCGAACCACTACGAGCAGTACTTC
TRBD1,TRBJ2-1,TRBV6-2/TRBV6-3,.,CASSRTGGGGFF,TGTGCCAGCAGTAGAACAGGGGGAGGTGGGTTCTTC
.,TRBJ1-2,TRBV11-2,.,CASSDRQNSNYGYTF,TGTGCCAGCAGCGACAGACAGAACTCTAACTATGGCTACACCTTC
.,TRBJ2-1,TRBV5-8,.,CASSSGLASSLF,TGTGCCAGCAGTTCCGGGTTGGCGAGCTCACTCTTC
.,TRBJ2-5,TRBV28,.,CASSLDIRMGETQYF,TGTGCCAGCAGTTTGGACATAAGGATGGGAGAGACCCAGTACTTC
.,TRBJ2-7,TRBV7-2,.,CASSLSTRLLYEQYF,TGTGCCAGCAGCTTATCGACTAGATTACTCTACGAGCAGTACTTC
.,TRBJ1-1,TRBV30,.,CAWSRSRGRGTEAFF,TGTGCCTGGAGCCGTTCTCGAGGGCGAGGGACTGAAGCTTTCTTT
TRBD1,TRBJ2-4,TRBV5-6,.,CASSRDRGLAKNIQYF,TGTGCCAGCAGCCGGGACAGGGGGCTAGCCAAAAACATTCAGTACTTC
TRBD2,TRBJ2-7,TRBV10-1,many,CASSESGAGGSYEQYF,TGCGCCAGCAGTGAGTCTGGAGCGGGAGGGAGCTACGAGCAGTACTTC
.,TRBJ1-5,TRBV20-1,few,CSASSSPFGGVDRHF,TGCAGTGCTAGTTCCTCTCCTTTTGGGGGGGTTGATCGGCATTTT
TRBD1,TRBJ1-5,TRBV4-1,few,CASSQGQGRQPQHF,TGCGCCAGCAGCCAAGGACAGGGCCGACAGCCCCAGCATTTT
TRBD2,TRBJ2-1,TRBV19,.,CASKTSGRRNEQFF,TGTGCCAGTAAAACTAGCGGGAGAAGAAATGAGCAGTTCTTC
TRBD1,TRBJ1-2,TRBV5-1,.,CASSLAVGTGGKYGYTF,TGCGCCAGCAGCTTGGCTGTCGGGACAGGGGGAAAATATGGCTACACCTTC
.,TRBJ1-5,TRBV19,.,CASTVGRGRGNQPQHF,TGTGCCAGTACCGTGGGGCGGGGAAGGGGCAATCAGCCCCAGCATTTT
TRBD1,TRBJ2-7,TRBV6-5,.,CASSYNRDRGHEQYF,TGTGCCAGCAGTTACAATAGGGACAGGGGCCACGAGCAGTACTTC
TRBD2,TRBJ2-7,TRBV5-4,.,CASSSGTKTSYEQYF,TGTGCCAGCAGTTCCGGGACTAAAACCTCCTACGAGCAGTACTTC
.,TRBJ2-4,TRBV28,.,CASSNQGYKNIQYF,TGTGCCAGCAGTAACCAGGGCTACAAAAACATTCAGTACTTC
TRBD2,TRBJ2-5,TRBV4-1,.,CASSQGLGKREGRETQYF,TGCGCCAGCAGCCAAGGTTTGGGAAAGCGGGAGGGCCGTGAGACCCAGTACTTC
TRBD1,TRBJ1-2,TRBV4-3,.,CASSLSGQGNYGYTF,TGCGCCAGCAGCCTCTCGGGACAGGGGAACTATGGCTACACCTTC
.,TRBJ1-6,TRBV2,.,CASSVDSNNSPLHF,TGTGCCAGCAGTGTTGACAGCAATAATTCACCCCTCCACTTT
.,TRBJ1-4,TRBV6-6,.,CASNRGGGSATNEKLFF,TGTGCCAGCAATCGGGGAGGAGGGAGTGCAACTAATGAAAAACTGTTTTTT
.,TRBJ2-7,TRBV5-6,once,CASSDRQYQWEQYF,TGTGCCAGCAGCGATAGACAGTATCAATGGGAGCAGTACTTC
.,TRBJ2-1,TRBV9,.,CASSVDLRDLYNEQFF,TGTGCCAGCAGCGTTGATCTGCGGGACTTGTACAATGAGCAGTTCTTC
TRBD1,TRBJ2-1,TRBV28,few,CASTLWTGMDEQFF,TGTGCCAGCACCCTCTGGACAGGGATGGATGAGCAGTTCTTC
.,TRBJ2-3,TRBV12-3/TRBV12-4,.,CASSFGTDTQYF,TGTGCCAGCAGTTTCGGCACAGATACGCAGTATTTT
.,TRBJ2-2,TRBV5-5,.,CASSLGAASHSNTGELFF,TGTGCCAGCAGCTTGGGGGCCGCCAGCCATTCGAACACCGGGGAGCTGTTTTTT
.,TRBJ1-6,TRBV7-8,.,CASSPSPKGHQSPLHF,TGTGCCAGCAGCCCCTCCCCTAAGGGACATCAATCACCCCTCCACTTT
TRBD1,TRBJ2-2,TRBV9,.,CASSVVQGAGELFF,TGTGCCAGCAGCGTAGTTCAGGGGGCCGGGGAGCTGTTTTTT
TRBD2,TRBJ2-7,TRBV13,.,CASSLGTSGAYEQYF,TGTGCCAGCAGCCTAGGGACTAGCGGGGCCTACGAGCAGTACTTC
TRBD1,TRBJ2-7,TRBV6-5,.,CASRPGTGYYEQYF,TGTGCCAGCAGACCCGGGACAGGATATTACGAGCAGTACTTC
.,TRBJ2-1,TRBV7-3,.,CASSRAEYNEQFF,TGTGCCAGCAGTCGTGCTGAGTACAATGAGCAGTTCTTC
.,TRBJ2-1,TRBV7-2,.,CASSLSLSQRLAYNEQFF,TGTGCCAGCAGCTTGAGCTTGTCCCAGCGACTGGCCTACAATGAGCAGTTCTTC
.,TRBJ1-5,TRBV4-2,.,CASRQTAYSNQPQHF,TGTGCCAGCCGGCAGACAGCCTATAGCAATCAGCCCCAGCATTTT
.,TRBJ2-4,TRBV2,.,CASSGGAIAKNIQYF,TGTGCCAGCAGTGGTGGGGCCATAGCCAAAAACATTCAGTACTTC
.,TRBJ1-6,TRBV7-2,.,CASSLAPQSSYNSPLHF,TGTGCCAGCAGCTTAGCGCCACAGAGCTCCTATAATTCACCCCTCCACTTT
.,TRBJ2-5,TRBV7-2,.,CASSLGWQQETQYF,TGTGCCAGCAGCTTAGGCTGGCAGCAAGAGACCCAGTACTTC
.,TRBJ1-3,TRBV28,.,CASSLFGGSGNTIYF,TGTGCCAGCAGTTTATTCGGGGGTTCTGGAAACACCATATATTTT